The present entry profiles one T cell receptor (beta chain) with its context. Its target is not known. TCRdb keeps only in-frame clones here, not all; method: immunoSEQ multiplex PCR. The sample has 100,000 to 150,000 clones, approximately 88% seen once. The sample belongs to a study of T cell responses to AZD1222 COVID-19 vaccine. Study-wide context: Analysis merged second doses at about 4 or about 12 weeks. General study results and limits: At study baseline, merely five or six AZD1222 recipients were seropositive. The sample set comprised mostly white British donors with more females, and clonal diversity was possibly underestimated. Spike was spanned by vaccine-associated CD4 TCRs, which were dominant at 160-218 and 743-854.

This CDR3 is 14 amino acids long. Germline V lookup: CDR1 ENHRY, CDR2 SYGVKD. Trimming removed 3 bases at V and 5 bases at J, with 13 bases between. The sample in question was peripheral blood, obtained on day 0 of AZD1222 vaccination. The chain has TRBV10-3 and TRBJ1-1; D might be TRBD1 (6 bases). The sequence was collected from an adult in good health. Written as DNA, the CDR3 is TGTGCCATCAGTGATCCGAGGGGGGCTACTGAAGCTTTCTTT. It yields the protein CAISDPRGATEAFF.